Listed below are T cell receptor beta chains from one sample, sequenced in a study of blood T cell repertoires in COVID-19. Sequenced by immunoSEQ multiplex PCR; TCRdb stores in-frame clones only, minus some. The profile shows under 300,000 clones, about 87% of them singletons. Sequencing was carried out using peripheral blood. These receptors all come from a woman between 65 and 79 years old with active or convalescent COVID-19. Each CDR3 is given with its conserved first and last residue. D genes are given only for firm matches. Some rows mark clone size as missing; the rest say once, few, many or name a class of expanded clone.

TRBV18,NA,NA,TRBJ1-3,CASSTRQDSGNTIYF,TGTGCCAGCTCAACCCGACAAGACTCTGGAAACACCATATATTTT
TRBV9,NA,TRBD1,TRBJ1-6,CASSGTGNSPLHF,TGTGCCAGCAGCGGGACAGGGAATTCACCCCTCCACTTT
TRBV6-2/TRBV6-3,NA,NA,TRBJ2-5,CASSPGLPGETQYF,TGTGCCAGCAGCCCGGGACTTCCTGGGGAGACCCAGTACTTC
TRBV5-4,NA,TRBD1,TRBJ1-1,CASSLLGQGTEAFF,TGTGCCAGCAGCTTGCTAGGACAGGGCACTGAAGCTTTCTTT
TRBV6-6,NA,NA,TRBJ1-2,CASSYVPGAEGYTF,TGTGCCAGCAGTTACGTCCCTGGGGCTGAAGGCTACACCTTC
TRBV5-1,NA,TRBD1,TRBJ2-7,CASSLAPLETGYYEQYF,TGCGCCAGCAGCTTGGCTCCGTTAGAGACAGGGTACTACGAGCAGTACTTC
TRBV6-2/TRBV6-3,NA,NA,TRBJ2-7,CASSYSPYEQYF,TGTGCCAGCAGTTACAGCCCCTACGAGCAGTACTTC
TRBV2,NA,TRBD1,TRBJ1-5,CASRDGTGYQPQHF,TGTGCCAGCAGAGACGGGACAGGGTACCAGCCCCAGCATTTT
TRBV19,NA,NA,TRBJ2-2,CASSENTGELFF,TGTGCCAGTTCAGAAAACACCGGGGAGCTGTTTTTT
TRBV27,NA,TRBD2,TRBJ2-5,CASSLHSGLAGETQYF,TGTGCCAGCAGTCTTCATTCGGGACTAGCGGGGGAGACCCAGTACTTC
TRBV7-2,NA,NA,TRBJ1-1,CASSILTYTEAFF,TGTGCCAGCAGCATACTAACATACACTGAAGCTTTCTTT
TRBV29-1,NA,TRBD1,TRBJ1-2,CSVDEGQDGYGYTF,TGCAGCGTTGATGAGGGACAGGATGGGTATGGCTACACCTTC
TRBV5-8,NA,NA,TRBJ1-1,CASSLDRFRTEAFF,TGTGCCAGCAGCTTGGACCGGTTCAGGACTGAAGCTTTCTTT
TRBV19,once,NA,TRBJ2-3,CASSLFHQPRDTQYF,TGTGCCAGTAGTTTGTTCCATCAACCTCGGGATACGCAGTATTTT
TRBV4-3,NA,NA,TRBJ1-2,CASSQDRGWGNYGYTF,TGCGCCAGCAGCCAAGACAGGGGTTGGGGCAACTATGGCTACACCTTC
TRBV6-5,NA,NA,TRBJ1-1,CASTPWTVKNTEAFF,TGTGCCAGCACCCCTTGGACAGTCAAGAACACTGAAGCTTTCTTT